The 18 T cell receptor beta chains below all came from one sample that was sequenced in a study of tumor-infiltrating lymphocytes in primary liver carcinoma. In addition to blood RNA drawn from unsorted whole blood, germline DNA was extracted. The investigators made TCR beta cDNA from about 500 ng total RNA, using a constant-region primer. Modified slightly, ARM-PCR produced TCR beta libraries over three nested multiplex PCR rounds. In the first two PCR rounds, TRBV1-TRBV30 forward primers were paired with a C-beta reverse primer, and each round lasted about 9 cycles. Each CDR3 protein is one row after TCRdb ran MiXCR on the multiplex PCR reads. The repertoire includes about 180,000 distinct CDR3 sequences, 50% to 75% of them detected once, and around three quarters sits in the top ten. The sequenced sample was peripheral blood. The source is a man aged 40-49 years with primary liver carcinoma and hepatitis B virus infection.

As regards this clonotype: The junction departs from germline at one end; a sequencing error may be responsible. The chain recombines TRBV11-2 with TRBJ2-1; D is undetermined. This CDR3 comprises 12 residues. Germline CDR1 reads SGHAT; CDR2 reads FQNNGV. DNA for the CDR3: TGTGCCAACAGCCTCCGGAACAATGAACAGTTCTTC. This sequence encodes CANSLRNNEQFF.

CDR3: CASSMETDLSYEQYF. The DNA of the CDR3 is TGTGCCAGCAGTATGGAAACGGATCTCTCCTACGAGCAGTACTTC. The V gene is TRBV28, the J gene TRBJ2-7; D unclear. Germline-derived CDR1 and CDR2 are MDHEN and SYDVKM. V was trimmed by 5 bases and J by 0 bases, leaving 14 bases between them. This CDR3 has 15 residues. The variable domain in full, completed from reference TRBV28 and TRBJ2-7, reads DVKVTQSSRYLVKRTGEKVFLECVQDMDHENMFWYRQDPGLGLRLIYFSYDVKMKEKGDIPEGYSVSREKKERFSLILESASTNQTSMYLCASSMETDLSYEQYFGPGTRLTVT.

In the case of this clonotype: A clone one base away is much larger, so this may be a read error. The V gene is TRBV5-6, the J gene TRBJ2-2, with D maybe TRBD1 (6 bases). Per the germline V gene, CDR1 is SGHDT and CDR2 is YYEEEE. The CDR3 has 15 residues. This chain's CDR3 is CACSLEQGITGELFF. Here the CDR3 DNA reads TGTGCCTGCAGCTTGGAGCAGGGGATAACCGGGGAGCTGTTTTTT.

The J gene is TRBJ2-7, the V gene TRBV28; 8 bases align to TRBD1. V gave up 6 bases and J gave up 0 bases; unmatched junction bases: 10. The CDR3 covers 16 residues. CDR1 and CDR2 from the germline V gene are MDHEN and SYDVKM. CDR3 protein: CASRPTRGPTSYEQYF. In DNA form, the CDR3 reads TGTGCCAGCAGACCGACCAGGGGGCCCACCTCCTACGAGCAGTACTTC.

The gene calls are TRBV12-3 or TRBV12-4 and TRBJ2-4, with D uncertain. This CDR3 comprises 12 residues. The CDR3 bases are TGTACCTCATCGCCCGGAACCTACATTCAGTACTTC. Translation: CTSSPGTYIQYF.

For this clonotype: One end of the junction varies from germline; a read error may be responsible. CDR3 DNA: TGTGCTAGCAGTTCCCCCAGAGACTATGGCTACACCTTC. This encodes CASSSPRDYGYTF. The chain is built from TRBV6-5 and TRBJ1-2, with no clear D. CDR1 is MNHEY and CDR2 is SVGAGI in the germline V gene. The CDR3 sequence is 13 residues long.

This clonotype turned up a few times. The chain employs TRBV7-9 and TRBJ1-1; possible D gene TRBD1, 6 bases. Germline V gives CDR1 SEHNR, CDR2 FQNEAQ (reference sequence). Trimming left V 5 bases short and J 3 bases short, with 10 bases between. The CDR3 consists of 13 residues. The CDR3 coding sequence is TGTGCCAGCAGCATACAGGGAGACACTGAAGCTTTCTTT. It specifies CASSIQGDTEAFF.

About this clonotype itself: At one end the junction does not follow the germline gene, possibly because of a read error. V usage is TRBV12-3 or TRBV12-4 and J usage is TRBJ1-1; D remains unclear. The CDR3 length is 13 residues. Written as DNA, the CDR3 is TGTGCTAGCAGTGCGCATGAGGACACTGAAGCTTTCTTT. Translated: CASSAHEDTEAFF.

This clonotype was seen a single time. The genes are TRBV12-3 or TRBV12-4 and TRBJ2-6; D unresolved. The CDR3 covers 13 residues. V was cut by 6 bases and J by 6 bases, with 9 bases left in between. CDR3 protein: CASSPLEANVLTF. The CDR3, as DNA: TGTGCCAGCAGCCCTTTAGAGGCCAACGTCCTGACTTTC.

This clonotype showed up many times. The chain couples TRBV11-2 to TRBJ2-1; the D is unclear. The V gene's germline CDR1 is SGHAT and CDR2 FQNNGV. Trimming shortened V by 6 bases and J by 4 bases, and 16 bases separated the two germline ends. This CDR3 is 15 amino acids long. CDR3 residues: CASSSTDWRYNEQFF. DNA for the CDR3: TGTGCCAGCAGTTCCACCGACTGGAGATACAATGAGCAGTTCTTC.

This clonotype turned up a few times. The CDR3 loop is CASSYSMGSGANVLTF. Here the CDR3 DNA reads TGTGCCAGCAGTTACTCGATGGGCTCTGGGGCCAACGTCCTGACTTTC. This rearrangement joins TRBV6-5 to TRBJ2-6; unclear D gene. This CDR3 has 16 amino acids. V lost 0 bases and J 0 bases, leaving 6 bases between the germline ends. From germline, CDR1 is MNHEY and CDR2 SVGAGI.

As for this clonotype: Relative to the germline gene, one junction end is altered; a read error may explain this. The chain is built from TRBV11-2 and TRBJ1-1; no clear D. Germline V gene sequence: CDR1 SGHAT, CDR2 FQNNGV. The CDR3 runs to 16 residues. CDR3 sequence reads: CAGSQNLVAALTEAFF. DNA of the CDR3: TGTGCCGGCAGCCAAAACTTGGTGGCGGCACTCACTGAAGCTTTCTTT. Combining the CDR3 with reference TRBV11-2 and TRBJ1-1 gives the whole variable domain EAGVAQSPRYKIIEKRQSVAFWCNPISGHATLYWYQQILGQGPKLLIQFQNNGVVDDSQLPKDRFSAERLKGVDSTLKIQPAKLEDSAVYLCAGSQNLVAALTEAFFGQGTRLTVV.

As for this clonotype: This sequence may be a read error, since a much larger clone differs from it by one base. J is TRBJ2-1 and V is TRBV11-2; D uncertain. V shed 4 bases and J shed 8 bases, with 9 bases lying between them. Germline values: CDR1 SGHAT, CDR2 FQNNGV. The CDR3 has 12 residues. CDR3 residues: CASSSKIDEQFF. The CDR3 DNA reads TGTGCCAGCAGCTCAAAAATCGATGAGCAGTTCTTC.

In the case of this clonotype: A junction end diverges from the germline sequence, so it may reflect a read error. The chain has TRBV28 and TRBJ2-5; D is perhaps TRBD1 or TRBD2 (5 bases each). CDR1 MDHEN and CDR2 SYDVKM come from the germline V gene. The CDR3 runs 14 residues. This chain's CDR3 is CASSLTVPSGTRYF. The CDR3, as DNA: TGTGCCAGCAGTTTAACAGTACCGTCTGGGACCCGGTACTTC.

With respect to this clonotype: At one boundary the junction diverges from the germline segment, which might be a read error. The chain joins TRBV5-5 to TRBJ2-1; 7 bases align to TRBD2. From germline, CDR1 is SGHKS and CDR2 YYEKEE (reference sequence). The CDR3 runs 15 residues. CDR3 coding DNA: TGTGCCAGCAACTTGGTTGGGAGGGCCTACAATGAGCAGTTCTTC. It specifies CASNLVGRAYNEQFF.

This clonotype showed up just a few times. The chain employs TRBV29-1 and TRBJ2-3; D gene ambiguous. CDR3 length: 12 residues. Germline CDR1 SQVTM, CDR2 ANQGSEA. Trimming left V 6 bases short and J 10 bases short, with 17 bases between. The CDR3 bases are TGCAGCGTCGTAGAGACTGCGCCACCGCAGTATTTT. Protein product: CSVVETAPPQYF.

Concerning this clonotype itself: A single base separates this from a much larger clone, so it may be a read error. J is TRBJ2-3 and V is TRBV7-8; D not certain. CDR1 SGHVS and CDR2 FQNEAQ come from the germline V gene. The CDR3 extends over 12 amino acids. CDR3 bases: TGTGTCAGCAGCACTCCCGTAGATACGCAGTATTTT. This codes for CVSSTPVDTQYF. Supplemented by reference TRBV7-8 and TRBJ2-3, the full variable domain reads GAGVSQSPRYKVAKRGQDVALRCDPISGHVSLFWYQQALGQGPEFLTYFQNEAQLDKSGLPSDRFFAERPEGSVSTLKIQRTQQEDSAVYLCVSSTPVDTQYFGPGTRLTVL.

This clonotype was found many times. This rearrangement joins TRBV11-2 to TRBJ2-3, with D possibly matching TRBD2 (5 bases). V was trimmed by 5 bases and J by 0 bases, leaving 18 bases between them. From germline, CDR1 is SGHAT and CDR2 FQNNGV. This CDR3 comprises 17 residues. The CDR3 DNA reads as TGTGCCAGCAGCCCGGGGATACAGCGGCCTAGCACAGATACGCAGTATTTT. Protein product: CASSPGIQRPSTDTQYF.